This is a list of T cell receptor beta chains from one sample in a study of T cell responses to AZD1222 COVID-19 vaccine. Only in-frame clones appear in the TCRdb table, and some are missing; sequencing was by immunoSEQ multiplex PCR. The sample has about 53,000 clones, 70% to 85% seen once; the top ten hold roughly 27%. The sequences come from peripheral blood, collected on day 0 of AZD1222 vaccination. These receptors were obtained from an adult in good health. The CDR3 runs from the conserved cysteine through the conserved F or W. Fields, in order: clone size, V gene, J gene, D gene, CDR3 protein, CDR3 DNA. A D gene is named only where the DNA matches it firmly. Clone size is not always given. Where it is, it says once, few, many or a class for expanded clones.

>once|TRBV5-1|TRBJ2-7|TRBD1
CASTPGTASYEQYF
TGCGCCAGCACTCCCGGGACAGCCTCCTACGAGCAGTACTTC
>once|TRBV11-2|TRBJ2-1|.
CASSLSSSQHEQFF
TGTGCCAGCAGCTTATCTTCTTCGCAGCATGAGCAGTTCTTC
>.|TRBV4-3|TRBJ2-1|.
CASSQPSARGNNEQFF
TGCGCCAGCAGCCAACCCTCAGCCCGAGGGAACAATGAGCAGTTCTTC
>.|TRBV4-2|TRBJ1-4|.
CASSRPSGSTNEKLFF
TGTGCCAGCAGCAGACCCTCAGGGTCAACTAATGAAAAACTGTTTTTT
>.|TRBV7-2|TRBJ2-1|.
CASSLNPNNEQFF
TGTGCCAGCAGCTTAAATCCCAACAATGAGCAGTTCTTC
>few|TRBV28|TRBJ1-4|TRBD1
CASSPPGGEKLFF
TGTGCCAGCAGTCCCCCAGGGGGCGAAAAACTGTTTTTT
>once|TRBV5-6|TRBJ2-7|.
CASSLIQNGEQYF
TGTGCCAGCAGCTTGATACAGAATGGCGAGCAGTACTTC
>few|TRBV2|TRBJ2-7|TRBD1
CASSEQGESYEQYF
TGTGCCAGCAGTGAGCAGGGGGAAAGCTACGAGCAGTACTTC
>.|TRBV6-2/TRBV6-3|TRBJ2-3|.
CASSYRVDRPNFSTDTQYF
TGTGCCAGCAGTTATAGGGTTGACAGGCCGAACTTTAGCACAGATACGCAGTATTTT
>.|TRBV3-1/TRBV3-2|TRBJ1-2|TRBD1
CASSQEGDRDLNYGYTF
TGTGCCAGCAGCCAAGAAGGGGACAGGGACCTTAACTATGGCTACACCTTC
>.|TRBV7-2|TRBJ2-5|.
CASSLPGGGETQYF
TGTGCCAGCAGCCTCCCGGGGGGCGGAGAGACCCAGTACTTC
>.|TRBV19|TRBJ1-5|.
CASSRDRFRPQHF
TGTGCCAGTAGCCGTGACAGGTTTCGGCCCCAGCATTTT
>once|TRBV19|TRBJ2-1|TRBD1
CASSTLPGQSYNEQFF
TGTGCCAGTAGTACCCTACCGGGACAGAGCTACAATGAGCAGTTCTTC
>.|TRBV4-1|TRBJ2-2|TRBD2
CASSRRKGLAGVSANTGELFF
TGCGCCAGCAGCCGGCGAAAGGGACTAGCGGGAGTATCTGCGAACACCGGGGAGCTGTTTTTT
>few|TRBV18|TRBJ2-5|.
CASSPSREPGETQYF
TGTGCCAGCTCACCATCTCGGGAGCCAGGGGAGACCCAGTACTTC
>.|TRBV28|TRBJ2-7|.
CASTSPSGYGDEQYF
TGTGCCAGCACATCCCCGTCGGGCTATGGGGACGAGCAGTACTTC
>many|TRBV6-2/TRBV6-3|TRBJ2-5|.
CASSPGEEPGTQYF
TGTGCCAGCAGTCCCGGTGAGGAACCCGGGACCCAGTACTTC
>.|TRBV9|TRBJ2-1|.
CASSVVAGYPDEQFF
TGTGCCAGCAGCGTAGTGGCGGGTTATCCCGATGAGCAGTTCTTC
>.|TRBV12-5|TRBJ2-7|.
CASGLVGSTPSYEQYF
TGTGCTAGTGGTTTGGTAGGTTCGACACCTTCCTACGAGCAGTACTTC
>.|TRBV7-6|TRBJ2-1|.
CASSFPYNEQFF
TGTGCCAGCAGCTTCCCCTACAATGAGCAGTTCTTC
>.|TRBV25-1|TRBJ2-7|.
CASTGNPRDKIYEQYF
TGTGCCAGCACCGGCAACCCCCGGGACAAGATCTACGAGCAGTACTTC
>.|TRBV19|TRBJ2-1|TRBD2
CASQVSVAGEQQFF
TGTGCCAGCCAAGTATCGGTAGCGGGAGAACAGCAGTTCTTC
>.|TRBV4-1|TRBJ1-5|.
CASSQDPQGRPQHF
TGCGCCAGCAGCCAAGACCCACAGGGACGGCCCCAGCATTTT
>.|TRBV19|TRBJ2-3|TRBD1
CASRHPRGTGSGTDTQYF
TGTGCCAGTAGACACCCTCGGGGGACAGGGAGTGGCACAGATACGCAGTATTTT
>.|TRBV30|TRBJ1-1|.
CAWAEGMNTEAFF
TGTGCCTGGGCCGAGGGGATGAACACTGAAGCTTTCTTT
>.|TRBV11-3|TRBJ1-1|TRBD1
CASSDRQGRVLAAFF
TGTGCCAGCAGCGACAGACAGGGCCGGGTTTTGGCAGCTTTCTTT
>.|TRBV4-2|TRBJ1-2|TRBD1
CASSSRDRYHTF
TGTGCCAGCAGCTCCCGGGACAGATATCACACCTTC
>.|TRBV5-1|TRBJ1-1|.
CASSLDDNTEAFF
TGCGCCAGCAGCTTGGATGACAACACTGAAGCTTTCTTT
>.|TRBV28|TRBJ1-2|.
CASRRTPSGYTF
TGTGCCAGCAGACGAACTCCGAGTGGCTACACCTTC
>.|TRBV9|TRBJ1-2|.
CASSLADSFYGYTF
TGTGCCAGCAGCTTAGCAGACAGCTTCTATGGCTACACCTTC
>once|TRBV19|TRBJ2-3|TRBD2
CASSNERDSGSLYTQYF
TGTGCCAGTAGCAACGAACGGGATAGCGGGAGTCTGTATACGCAGTATTTT
>.|TRBV28|TRBJ1-6|.
CASSPGTPPLSYNSPLHF
TGTGCCAGCAGTCCCGGGACACCTCCGCTTTCCTATAATTCACCCCTCCACTTT
>.|TRBV6-2/TRBV6-3|TRBJ2-7|TRBD2
CASSPLAGGTSSYEQYF
TGTGCCAGCAGTCCACTAGCGGGAGGAACGAGCTCCTACGAGCAGTACTTC
>.|TRBV5-1|TRBJ1-2|TRBD1
CASSLSVVPPGQGNYGYTF
TGCGCCAGCAGCTTGTCGGTTGTCCCTCCGGGACAGGGGAACTATGGCTACACCTTC
>.|TRBV5-1|TRBJ2-7|.
CASSSDRNSYEQYF
TGCGCCAGCAGCTCAGACAGGAATTCCTACGAGCAGTACTTC
>.|TRBV9|TRBJ1-3|.
CASSVADRGTGNTIYF
TGTGCCAGCAGCGTTGCCGACCGGGGCACTGGAAACACCATATATTTT
>.|TRBV5-6|TRBJ1-3|TRBD1
CASSLSGTGVIYF
TGTGCCAGCAGCTTATCCGGGACAGGGGTAATATATTTT